A single sample is the source of the 23 T cell receptor beta chains below, sequenced in a study of shared clonotypes between healthy human individuals. The table came from immunoSEQ multiplex PCR; TCRdb's copy has only in-frame clones and leaves some out. The data hold under 600,000 clones, with around 77% observed a single time. Sequenced sample: PBMCs. These receptors were taken from a woman aged 40 to 50 in good health. Some clones in this sample may be carry-over from other donors' samples.

The rearrangement uses TRBV29-1 and TRBJ1-4; 8 positions agree with TRBD1. V dropped 6 bases and J dropped 7; count of bases not matched to a gene: 4. CDR1 and CDR2 from the germline V gene are SQVTM and ANQGSEA. This CDR3 contains 12 residues. CDR3 protein: CSVRQGREKLFF. The CDR3 bases are TGCAGCGTCCGACAGGGGCGTGAAAAACTGTTTTTT.

The chain employs TRBV5-8 and TRBJ1-5, with a tentative D call TRBD1 (5 bases). The V end lost 2 bases, the J end lost 5 bases, and 8 bases lay between the germline ends. This CDR3 is built from 13 residues. Germline V CDR1 and CDR2: SGHTS, YDEGEE. CDR3: CASSFSRDQPQHF. DNA for the CDR3: TGTGCCAGCAGCTTCTCCAGGGATCAGCCCCAGCATTTT.

This clone was found a few times. The chain is built from TRBV20-1 and TRBJ2-5; D remains unclear. The CDR3 sequence is 9 residues long. CDR1 is DFQATT, CDR2 SNEGSKA, per germline (reference sequence). The V and J ends lost 7 bases and 5 bases respectively, with 5 bases between them. CDR3 nucleotide sequence: TGCAGTGTAGGGGAGACCCAGTACTTC. Protein: CSVGETQYF.

This chain connects TRBV6-5 to TRBJ2-7; 8 bases align to TRBD1. V shed 2 bases and J 7 bases; nucleotides not matched to a gene: 7. The CDR3 sequence is 14 residues long. Germline lookup yields CDR1 MNHEY and CDR2 SVGAGI. The CDR3 nucleotides are TGTGCCAGCAGTTACCCTGACAGGGGACGGGAGCAGTACTTC. It specifies CASSYPDRGREQYF.

The J gene is TRBJ1-2, the V gene TRBV30; no clear D. From germline, CDR1 is GTSNPN and CDR2 SVGIG (reference sequence). Trimming removed 3 bases at V and 8 bases at J, with 13 bases between. The CDR3 is made up of 12 amino acids. CDR3 sequence: CAWSPPGRGYTF. CDR3 nucleotide sequence: TGTGCCTGGAGCCCCCCCGGGAGAGGCTACACCTTC.

This clone has only a few counts. The chain uses TRBV7-9 and TRBJ1-1, with unresolved D. In germline, CDR1 is SEHNR, CDR2 FQNEAQ (reference sequence). The CDR3 has 12 residues. V lost 0 bases, J lost 5 bases, and 4 bases lay in between. The CDR3 nucleotides read TGTGCCAGCAGCTTAGCAGGGACTGAAGCTTTCTTT. It is translated as CASSLAGTEAFF.

The J gene is TRBJ1-3, the V gene TRBV27; maybe TRBD1 (5 bases). Germline V gene data show CDR1 as MNHEY and CDR2 as SMNVEV (reference sequence). This CDR3 is built from 14 residues. With 3 bases removed from V and 3 bases from J, the gap between germline ends came to 9 bases. The CDR3 sequence: CASSFGGGGNTIYF. The CDR3 DNA reads TGTGCCAGCAGTTTTGGGGGAGGTGGAAACACCATATATTTT.

In the case of this clone: The sample holds other DNA sequences that translate to the same CDR3. V is TRBV27 and J is TRBJ2-7, with 8 bases fitting TRBD1. The CDR3 covers 15 residues. With 5 bases clipped from V and 1 base from J, the junction kept 7 bases outside the gene matches. Germline V gives CDR1 MNHEY, CDR2 SMNVEV (reference sequence). The CDR3 DNA reads as TGTGCCAGCAGTCCCGGGACAGGCCCTTCCTACGAGCAGTACTTC. Encoded protein: CASSPGTGPSYEQYF.

This clone has a handful of counts. A single base is all that separates this from a far larger clone, so a read error is likely. Other DNA sequences from this sample encode an identical CDR3 as well. The rearrangement uses TRBV18 and TRBJ1-1, with a weak D call TRBD1 (5 bases). V was pared by 3 bases and J by 4 bases, with 6 bases between. Germline V gene data show CDR1 as KGHSH and CDR2 as LQKENI. CDR3 size: 12 residues. CDR3: CASSPGATEAFF. DNA of the CDR3: TGTGCCAGCTCACCTGGGGCCACTGAAGCTTTCTTT.

There are a few counts of this clone. In DNA, the CDR3 is TGTGCCAGCAGGACCCCTAGGGGCGAGCAGTACTTC. It is translated as CASRTPRGEQYF. This chain joins TRBV6-6 and TRBJ2-7; the D gene is possibly TRBD1 (5 bases). This CDR3 comprises 12 residues. V gave up 6 bases and J gave up 6 bases, with 12 bases separating them. Germline V gene data show CDR1 as MNHNY and CDR2 as SVGAGI (reference sequence).

This clone appeared once. CDR3 amino acids: CASRRQGITDTQYF. CDR3 bases: TGTGCCAGCAGGAGACAGGGAATTACAGATACGCAGTATTTT. The chain recombines TRBV5-6 with TRBJ2-3; 7 bases agree with TRBD1. Germline values: CDR1 SGHDT, CDR2 YYEEEE. V trimming: 5 bases; J trimming: 3 bases; junction bases outside the gene matches: 6. The CDR3 sequence is 14 residues long.

The J gene is TRBJ2-7, the V gene TRBV5-4; D possibly corresponds to TRBD2 (6 bases). Trimming cost V 4 bases and J 2 bases, with 16 bases left between them. Per the germline V gene, CDR1 is SGHNT and CDR2 is YYREEE (reference sequence). The CDR3 totals 15 residues. This chain's CDR3 is CASSAGPRGTYEQYF. CDR3 DNA: TGTGCCAGCAGCGCGGGACCAAGGGGAACCTACGAGCAGTACTTC.

The gene calls are TRBV7-2 and TRBJ2-2, with TRBD2 matching over 10 bases. After removal of 5 bases from V and 5 bases from J, the junction contained 5 bases not matched to a gene. Germline V lookup: CDR1 SGHTA, CDR2 FQGNSA. The length of the CDR3 is 15 residues. CDR3 DNA: TGTGCCAGCAGCGCTAGCGGGAGCTATACCGGGGAGCTGTTTTTT. Protein sequence: CASSASGSYTGELFF.

This clone was observed a handful of times. A far larger clone is one nucleotide away, so this likely arose from a read error. The rearrangement uses TRBV30 and TRBJ1-4; 8 nucleotides match TRBD1. The CDR3 consists of 14 residues. Germline assignment: CDR1 GTSNPN and CDR2 SVGIG (reference sequence). CDR3 DNA sequence: TGTACCTGGGACCCGGGACAGGAGGGTGAAAAACTGTTTTTT. Translating it yields CTWDPGQEGEKLFF.

This clone has a handful of counts. This sequence joins TRBV2 and TRBJ1-1; D remains unclear. V was cut by 6 bases and J by 8 bases, with 16 bases left in between. The CDR3 extends over 13 amino acids. The germline CDR1 and CDR2 sequences are SNHLY and FYNNEI. This CDR3 is CASSVDRAAEAFF. Here the CDR3 DNA reads TGTGCCAGCAGCGTTGACCGGGCGGCGGAAGCTTTCTTT.

This clone was observed a handful of times. The rearrangement uses TRBV4-1 and TRBJ2-5, with 12 bases identical to TRBD2. V shed 2 bases, J shed 1 base, and the junction held 5 bases outside the gene matches. Germline values: CDR1 MGHRA, CDR2 YSYEKL. The CDR3 is 17 amino acids. CDR3: CASSQLRGLAGQETQYF. The CDR3 DNA follows: TGCGCCAGCAGCCAACTACGGGGACTAGCGGGCCAAGAGACCCAGTACTTC.

In this sample, this clone turned up a few times. The chain couples TRBV10-3 to TRBJ2-7, with 8 positions matching TRBD1. CDR3 length equals 13 residues. The V segment lost 7 bases and the J segment 6 bases; nucleotides outside the gene matches: 8. CDR1 and CDR2 (germline): ENHRY, SYGVKD. CDR3 sequence: CAITDRGNGEQYF. CDR3 coding DNA: TGTGCCATCACCGACAGGGGTAACGGCGAGCAGTACTTC.

The table lists this clone with many counts. The J gene is TRBJ1-4, the V gene TRBV19, with 7 bases lining up with TRBD1. With 7 bases clipped from V and 4 bases from J, the junction kept 6 bases outside the gene matches. The CDR3 length is 14 residues. The germline V gene encodes CDR1 LNHDA and CDR2 SQIVND (reference sequence). CDR3 in DNA: TGTGCCAGTATGGGACAGCAAGATAATGAAAAACTGTTTTTT. Amino acids: CASMGQQDNEKLFF.

This clone is a singleton in its sample. The chain couples TRBV4-1 to TRBJ2-1; D possibly matches TRBD1 or TRBD2 (7 bases each). V gave up 3 bases and J gave up 5 bases, with 14 bases separating them. This CDR3 has 15 amino acids. The germline gives CDR1 MGHRA, CDR2 YSYEKL. Here the CDR3 DNA reads TGCGCCAGCAGCCATGACAGGGAGGGCCACAATGAGCAGTTCTTC. The encoded protein is CASSHDREGHNEQFF.

V gene TRBV6-1 combines with J gene TRBJ1-5, with D possibly being TRBD1 (5 bases). CDR1 and CDR2 (germline): MNHNS, SASEGT. V lost 4 bases to trimming and J lost 0 bases, with 7 bases between them. This CDR3 contains 14 residues. CDR3 bases: TGTGCCAGCAGTGGACAGTATAGCAATCAGCCCCAGCATTTT. Translation gives CASSGQYSNQPQHF.

The rearrangement uses TRBV5-3 and TRBJ1-5; a weak D match, TRBD1 (6 bases). TRBV5-3 is treated as an ORF (open reading frame) with a function not yet certain. This CDR3 is built from 12 residues. Trimming shortened V by 4 bases and J by 6 bases, and 8 bases separated the two germline ends. This CDR3 is CARSTGIQPQHF. The CDR3 DNA follows: TGTGCCAGAAGCACAGGGATTCAGCCCCAGCATTTT.

This chain links TRBV5-8 with TRBJ1-2; D ambiguous. Germline V gene data show CDR1 as SGHTS and CDR2 as YDEGEE. V was trimmed by 4 bases and J by 4 bases, leaving 14 bases between them. The CDR3 extends over 14 amino acids. DNA of the CDR3: TGTGCCAGCAGCCCGGTCGGACGGGTCTATGGCTACACCTTC. Protein product: CASSPVGRVYGYTF.

In this sample, this clone turned up many times. The rearrangement uses TRBV7-9 and TRBJ2-1; 10 bases align to TRBD2. Germline values: CDR1 SEHNR, CDR2 FQNEAQ (reference sequence). Germline trimming cut 2 bases from V and 5 bases from J; bases unmatched to any gene: 12. This CDR3 has 18 residues. The CDR3 bases are TGTGCCAGCAGCTTAAAGGCTAGCGGGAGATTTATCGACAATGAGCAGTTCTTC. Its protein is CASSLKASGRFIDNEQFF.